This T cell receptor beta chain was found in a study of blood T cell repertoires in COVID-19. Study information: Samples came from the United States, Italy and Spain, spanning acute and convalescent COVID-19. T cells, B-cell-depleted T cells, or PBMCs supplied cDNA or gDNA.

CDR1 is LNHNV and CDR2 is YYDKDF in the germline V gene (reference sequence). This CDR3 spans 14 amino acids. Trimming cost V 0 bases and J 4 bases, with 10 bases left between them. As handled by the study authors: How many nucleated cells were present was estimated from reference gene primer amplification. The method was immunoSEQ multiplex PCR; TCRdb's version includes in-frame clones alone and lacks a portion of them. That table furnishes V, J and clone size, whereas the DNA furnished D and trimming. The top ten clones hold approximately 3.4% of a sample with around 97,000 clones, 89% of them seen once.

The source of this sequence is a woman aged 60-70 years with acute or convalescent COVID-19. The material sequenced was peripheral blood. V usage is TRBV15 and J usage is TRBJ2-7, with a tentative D call TRBD2 (6 bases). CDR3: CATSRDEEGYEQYV. The CDR3 nucleotides read TGTGCCACCAGCAGAGATGAGGAGGGATACGAGCAGTACGTC.